This record covers a single T cell receptor beta chain. The antigen remains unidentified. Template switching introduced a universal primer site, and the cDNA bore unique molecular identifiers. TCRdb reprocessed the 5' RACE reads via MiXCR and lists one record per CDR3 protein. The table records 750,000 to 950,000 distinct CDR3 sequences, over 9% of them present only once. The sample is drawn from a study of identical twins. General study findings and limits: Memory repertoires lacked the insertion deficit that abundant cord blood beta clonotypes showed.

Healthy Caucasians made up all donors. These data were also filed under a second study, of yellow fever vaccine responses in identical twins.

The receptor's source is a woman aged 18 to 35 in good health. Sample: PBMCs.

In nucleotides, the CDR3 is TGTGCCAGCAGCAAAGATGACAGGACCAGCACAGATACGCAGTATTTT. Translating gives CASSKDDRTSTDTQYF. The V call is TRBV5-5, the J call TRBJ2-3; the D gene is possibly TRBD1 (6 bases). V was cut by 4 bases and J by 0 bases, with 15 bases left in between. The CDR3 consists of 16 residues. Germline assignment: CDR1 SGHKS and CDR2 YYEKEE (reference sequence). The full variable domain, in which reference TRBV5-5 and TRBJ2-3 provide the parts outside the CDR3, is DAGVTQSPTHLIKTRGQQVTLRCSPISGHKSVSWYQQVLGQGPQFIFQYYEKEERGRGNFPDRFSARQFPNYSSELNVNALLLGDSALYLCASSKDDRTSTDTQYFGPGTRLTVL.